This TCR beta chain emerged from a study of blood T cell repertoires in COVID-19. CDR3 length: 15 amino acids. Germline-derived CDR1 and CDR2 are SGHAT and FQNNGV. The V gene end was trimmed by 7 bases and the J gene end by 6 bases; junction bases not matched to a gene: 11. Sequenced by immunoSEQ multiplex PCR; TCRdb stores in-frame clones only, minus some. This sample has some 170,000 clones, with around 80% found just once. The chain links TRBV11-2 to TRBJ2-1; TRBD2 matches at 8 bases. This TCR came from an elderly woman with acute or convalescent COVID-19. The sequenced material came from peripheral blood. CDR3 DNA: TGTGCCAGCAATTCAGACGCGGGAGGAGGCAATGAGCAGTTCTTC. Translated: CASNSDAGGGNEQFF.